Shown below are 19 T cell receptor beta chains from a single sample sequenced in a study of blood T cell repertoires in COVID-19. Measured with immunoSEQ multiplex PCR; TCRdb has only the in-frame clones, and not every one. The sample carries 90,000 to 120,000 clones, more than 80% recorded once. Sequenced input: peripheral blood. These receptors all stem from a man aged 35 to 55 with active or convalescent COVID-19.

This clone has a single count. The chain is built from TRBV19 and TRBJ1-2; no clear D. The ends were cut back, 3 bases at V and 0 bases at J, with 8 bases in the middle. Germline V CDR1 and CDR2: LNHDA, SQIVND (reference sequence). The CDR3 sequence is 14 residues long. The CDR3 sequence is CASSILLTNYGYTF. CDR3 DNA: TGTGCCAGTAGTATCCTTTTAACTAACTATGGCTACACCTTC.

The chain is built from TRBV7-3 and TRBJ2-1, with a possible D match to TRBD1 (5 bases). Germline V gives CDR1 SGHTA, CDR2 FQGTGA. The V and J ends lost 5 bases and 7 bases respectively, with 18 bases between them. The CDR3 runs to 15 residues. The CDR3 region is CASSRQQTSWNEQFF. The CDR3 region has the DNA TGTGCCAGCAGCCGACAGCAAACAAGCTGGAATGAGCAGTTCTTC.

This clone was seen only once. Here the CDR3 DNA reads TGCGCCAGCAGCCAACTCAGGGGTTTAGACATTCAGTACTTC. The encoded protein is CASSQLRGLDIQYF. J is TRBJ2-4 and V is TRBV4-1; D might be TRBD1 (6 bases). The length of the CDR3 is 14 residues. From germline, CDR1 is MGHRA and CDR2 YSYEKL. V lost 2 bases and J lost 8, with 13 bases in between.

This sequence joins TRBV7-2 and TRBJ1-4; D not resolved. The CDR3 has 15 residues. Germline assignment: CDR1 SGHTA and CDR2 FQGNSA. V was shortened by 2 bases and J by 4 bases, with 11 bases between the two germline ends. Written as DNA, the CDR3 is TGTGCCAGCAGCTTATTTGGGCAGTTTAATGAAAAACTGTTTTTT. Amino acid sequence: CASSLFGQFNEKLFF.

This clone has more than one count but fewer than ten. The chain joins TRBV7-2 to TRBJ1-5; unclear D gene. V lost 0 bases and J lost 4, with 13 bases in between. In germline, CDR1 is SGHTA, CDR2 FQGNSA. The length of the CDR3 is 16 residues. CDR3 sequence: CASSLAGGGFNQPQHF. CDR3 sequence (DNA): TGTGCCAGCAGCTTAGCAGGCGGTGGTTTTAATCAGCCCCAGCATTTT.

This chain's CDR3 is CATSTNTGTPSGSPLHF. The CDR3 region has the DNA TGTGCCACCAGCACTAATACCGGGACACCCAGCGGTTCACCCCTCCACTTT. The chain has TRBV15 and TRBJ1-6, with D perhaps matching TRBD1 (6 bases). The V gene lost 4 bases and the J gene lost 9 bases, with 22 bases spanning the gap. CDR3 size: 17 residues. Germline CDR1 LNHNV, CDR2 YYDKDF (reference sequence).

The rearrangement uses TRBV19 and TRBJ2-7; perhaps TRBD2 as D (5 bases). The germline V gene has CDR1 LNHDA and CDR2 SQIVND (reference sequence). The CDR3 is 12 amino acids. Trimming removed 5 bases at V and 7 bases at J, with 12 bases between. CDR3 DNA sequence: TGTGCCAGTAGTCCCCAAGGAGGAGAGCAGTACTTC. It codes for CASSPQGGEQYF.

This chain joins TRBV7-3 and TRBJ2-2, with D unresolved. CDR3 length: 14 amino acids. Looked up from germline, CDR1 is SGHTA and CDR2 is FQGTGA. V lost 6 bases, J lost 2 bases, and 10 bases lay in between. The CDR3 DNA reads TGTGCCAGCAGTATCATAGCAAACACCGGGGAGCTGTTTTTT. Translation: CASSIIANTGELFF.

The chain joins TRBV4-1 to TRBJ2-1; 7 positions match TRBD1. CDR3 size: 16 residues. Trimming took 0 bases from V and 5 from J; bases not matched to a gene: 7. The germline V gene has CDR1 MGHRA and CDR2 YSYEKL. CDR3 DNA sequence: TGCGCCAGCAGCCAAGACGGGACAGCCCTTGACAATGAGCAGTTCTTC. This codes for CASSQDGTALDNEQFF.

The genes are TRBV6-6 and TRBJ2-1; 10 bases match TRBD2. Germline assignment: CDR1 MNHNY and CDR2 SVGAGI (reference sequence). The V segment lost 6 bases and the J segment 7 bases; nucleotides outside the gene matches: 6. The length of the CDR3 is 14 residues. CDR3 amino acids: CASRERTSGNEQFF. The CDR3 bases are TGTGCCAGCAGGGAAAGGACTAGCGGAAATGAGCAGTTCTTC.

This clone is a singleton in its sample. V is TRBV4-1 and J is TRBJ1-1; no clear D. Per germline, CDR1 MGHRA and CDR2 YSYEKL. The CDR3 consists of 13 residues. Between the trimmed V and J ends, which lost 1 base and 3 bases, there was a span of 6 bases. The CDR3 region has the DNA TGCGCCAGCAGCCAAGTTCCGGACACTGAAGCTTTCTTT. Translation gives CASSQVPDTEAFF.

Here the CDR3 DNA reads TGCGCCAGCAGCCACGGACAGGGGGGGACTGAAGCTTTCTTT. The encoded protein is CASSHGQGGTEAFF. The chain is built from TRBV4-3 and TRBJ1-1, with TRBD1 identical over 10 bases. V gave up 3 bases and J gave up 5 bases; unmatched junction bases: 3. The CDR3 sequence is 14 residues long. CDR1 and CDR2 (germline): LGHNA, YSLEER.

V usage is TRBV5-1 and J usage is TRBJ2-1; 8 bases match TRBD2. CDR1 is SGHRS and CDR2 is YFSETQ in the germline V gene. The CDR3 has 16 residues. J gave up 0 bases and V 2 bases, and 4 bases lay outside the gene matches. The CDR3 nucleotides read TGCGCCAGCAGCTTATTAGCGGGATTCTCCTACAATGAGCAGTTCTTC. This translates into CASSLLAGFSYNEQFF. Full variable domain (remainder filled in from reference TRBV5-1 and TRBJ2-1): KAGVTQTPRYLIKTRGQQVTLSCSPISGHRSVSWYQQTPGQGLQFLFEYFSETQRNKGNFPGRFSGRQFSNSRSEMNVSTLELGDSALYLCASSLLAGFSYNEQFFGPGTRLTVL.

This clone was observed a single time. The chain recombines TRBV6-5 with TRBJ1-1; D is unresolved. V lost 5 bases and J 6 bases, leaving 7 bases between the germline ends. In germline, CDR1 is MNHEY, CDR2 SVGAGI. CDR3 size: 11 residues. The CDR3 DNA follows: TGTGCCAGCAGTCCTTTCTCTGAAGCTTTCTTT. The encoded protein is CASSPFSEAFF.

J is TRBJ1-5 and V is TRBV7-8; D is ambiguous. V gave up 3 bases and J gave up 3 bases, with 9 bases separating them. The CDR3 extends over 14 amino acids. Germline-derived CDR1 and CDR2 are SGHVS and FQNEAQ. Here the CDR3 reads CASSFGLSNQPQHF. The CDR3 DNA reads TGTGCCAGCAGCTTTGGGCTTTCCAATCAGCCCCAGCATTTT.

This chain uses TRBV6-5 with TRBJ1-4; D ambiguous. Germline V gives CDR1 MNHEY, CDR2 SVGAGI. With 2 bases removed from V and 8 bases from J, the gap between germline ends came to 15 bases. CDR3 size: 15 residues. The CDR3 loop reads CASSYGVPTGEKLFF. Written as DNA, the CDR3 is TGTGCCAGCAGTTACGGCGTCCCTACGGGGGAAAAACTGTTTTTT.

The chain links TRBV2 to TRBJ1-2; D might be TRBD1 (5 bases). The CDR3 loop spans 14 amino acids. The germline CDR1 and CDR2 sequences are SNHLY and FYNNEI. V dropped 5 bases and J dropped 0 bases, with 10 bases sitting between them. The CDR3 protein is CASSRDSSNYGYTF. Here the CDR3 DNA reads TGTGCCAGCAGTCGAGACAGTTCTAACTATGGCTACACCTTC.

The gene calls are TRBV7-8 and TRBJ1-2; maybe TRBD1 (5 bases). The V and J ends lost 2 bases and 8 bases respectively, with 15 bases between them. The CDR3 extends over 14 amino acids. Germline V gene sequence: CDR1 SGHVS, CDR2 FQNEAQ. The CDR3 nucleotides are TGTGCCAGCAGCTTAAGGTCTCAGGGTGAAGGCTACACCTTC. Translating it yields CASSLRSQGEGYTF.

This chain uses TRBV27 with TRBJ1-6, with TRBD1 matching over 7 bases. V dropped 5 bases and J dropped 14; count of bases not matched to a gene: 15. Germline CDR1 is MNHEY and CDR2 is SMNVEV (reference sequence). The CDR3 runs to 15 residues. CDR3 sequence: CASSHLRDSASALHF. The CDR3 DNA reads as TGTGCCAGCAGTCACCTACGGGACAGCGCGTCAGCCCTCCACTTT.